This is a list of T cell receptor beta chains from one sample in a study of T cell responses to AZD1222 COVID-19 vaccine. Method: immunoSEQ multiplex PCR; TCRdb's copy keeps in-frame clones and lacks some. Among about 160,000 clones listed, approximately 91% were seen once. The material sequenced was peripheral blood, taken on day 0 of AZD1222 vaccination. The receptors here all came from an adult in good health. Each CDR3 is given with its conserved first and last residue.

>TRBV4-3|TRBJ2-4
CASSQTGANIQYF
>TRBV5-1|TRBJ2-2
CASSLRGTGTTGELFF
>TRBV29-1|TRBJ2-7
CSVEDGDRGEQYF
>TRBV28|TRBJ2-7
CASRKAGQGVRESYEQYF
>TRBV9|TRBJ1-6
CASSGGLLNSPLHF
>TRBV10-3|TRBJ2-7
CAISEVGREQYF
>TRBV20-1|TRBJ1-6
CSASLVADRANSPLHF
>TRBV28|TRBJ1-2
CASSPRDRLLYGYTF
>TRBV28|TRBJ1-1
CASKRQGVANTEAFF
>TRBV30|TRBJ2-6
CAWSVLRDRLSGANVLTF
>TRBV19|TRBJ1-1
CATFGGGGGTEAFF
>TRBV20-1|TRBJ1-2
CSPRTSDGYTF
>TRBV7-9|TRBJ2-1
CASSMTGGYEQFF
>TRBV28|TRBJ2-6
CASSRQGRDSSGANVLTF
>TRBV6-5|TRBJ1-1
CASSSGGGYTEAFF
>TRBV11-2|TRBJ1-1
CASTPRTGGTEAFF
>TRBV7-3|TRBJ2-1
CASSPTGERDNKFF
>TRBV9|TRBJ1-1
CASSYYTENTEAFF
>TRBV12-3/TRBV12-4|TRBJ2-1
CASRRRVHEQFF
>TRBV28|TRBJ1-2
CASSLLGYGYTF
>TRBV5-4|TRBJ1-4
CASSLDPNPNEKLFF
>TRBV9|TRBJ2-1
CASSGGQGSYNEQFF
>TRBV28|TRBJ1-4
CASSLGGRNEKLFF
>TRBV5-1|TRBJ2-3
CASSFGPGRTDTQYF
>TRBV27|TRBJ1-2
CASSPITGANYGYTF
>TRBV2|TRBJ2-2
CASSESGHVYSNTGELFF
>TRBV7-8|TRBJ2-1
CASSPRVASGNEQFF
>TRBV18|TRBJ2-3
CASSPETGTDTQYF
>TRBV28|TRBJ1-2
CASSFPGHYGYTF